These 6 T cell receptor beta chains were all obtained from the same sample, sequenced in a study of blood T cell repertoires in COVID-19. Here immunoSEQ multiplex PCR was the method, and the copy in TCRdb shows in-frame clones only, minus some. This repertoire shows a few hundred thousand clones, 89% found once; its top ten account for approximately 1.5%. The sequencing input was PBMCs or T cells enriched from blood (not recorded which). Receptor source: a woman in her thirties who had recovered from COVID-19.

V and J are TRBV29-1 and TRBJ2-1; D uncertain. The CDR3 runs 13 residues. Looked up from germline, CDR1 is SQVTM and CDR2 is ANQGSEA. V lost 6 bases and J 6 bases, leaving 15 bases between the germline ends. CDR3 sequence: CSVDFMGLNEQFF. The CDR3 bases are TGCAGCGTCGATTTTATGGGCCTCAATGAGCAGTTCTTC.

This clone was found a few times. The chain employs TRBV28 and TRBJ2-1; possible D gene TRBD2, 6 bases. The CDR3 consists of 12 residues. V gave up 5 bases and J gave up 10 bases, with 12 bases separating them. Germline lookup yields CDR1 MDHEN and CDR2 SYDVKM. CDR3 region: CASSRLVPEQFF. The CDR3 DNA reads TGTGCCAGCAGTCGACTAGTTCCCGAGCAGTTCTTC.

This CDR3 reads CASSLQQGDYGYTF. The CDR3 region has the DNA TGTGCCAGCTCGTTACAACAGGGCGATTATGGCTACACCTTC. The genes are TRBV18 and TRBJ1-2; D might be TRBD1 (6 bases). Looked up from germline, CDR1 is KGHSH and CDR2 is LQKENI. V was cut by 6 bases and J by 5 bases, with 16 bases left in between. The CDR3 is made up of 14 amino acids.

V gene TRBV4-1 combines with J gene TRBJ1-4; 7 positions match TRBD1. CDR1 and CDR2 from the germline V gene are MGHRA and YSYEKL. The CDR3 totals 16 residues. Trimming took 4 bases from V and 5 from J; bases not matched to a gene: 10. DNA of the CDR3: TGCGCCAGCAGCCCTCGAGACAGGGTAATCAATGAAAAACTGTTTTTT. It translates to CASSPRDRVINEKLFF.

The chain joins TRBV3-1 (or the pseudogene TRBV3-2) to TRBJ1-2; 9 bases are shared with TRBD1. V was clipped by 0 bases and J by 7 bases; unmatched bases: 3. This CDR3 spans 14 amino acids. Germline V gene sequence: CDR1 LGHDT, CDR2 YNNKEL (reference sequence). The CDR3: CASSQDGDRVGYTF. The CDR3 DNA is TGTGCCAGCAGCCAAGACGGGGACAGGGTTGGCTACACCTTC.

V usage is TRBV29-1 and J usage is TRBJ2-1; a weak D match, TRBD2 (5 bases). CDR1 is SQVTM and CDR2 is ANQGSEA in the germline V gene. V lost 8 bases and J 4 bases, leaving 12 bases between the germline ends. The CDR3 runs 12 residues. Written as DNA, the CDR3 is TGCAGCATCTTGGAGGTTTACAATGAGCAGTTCTTC. Its translation: CSILEVYNEQFF.